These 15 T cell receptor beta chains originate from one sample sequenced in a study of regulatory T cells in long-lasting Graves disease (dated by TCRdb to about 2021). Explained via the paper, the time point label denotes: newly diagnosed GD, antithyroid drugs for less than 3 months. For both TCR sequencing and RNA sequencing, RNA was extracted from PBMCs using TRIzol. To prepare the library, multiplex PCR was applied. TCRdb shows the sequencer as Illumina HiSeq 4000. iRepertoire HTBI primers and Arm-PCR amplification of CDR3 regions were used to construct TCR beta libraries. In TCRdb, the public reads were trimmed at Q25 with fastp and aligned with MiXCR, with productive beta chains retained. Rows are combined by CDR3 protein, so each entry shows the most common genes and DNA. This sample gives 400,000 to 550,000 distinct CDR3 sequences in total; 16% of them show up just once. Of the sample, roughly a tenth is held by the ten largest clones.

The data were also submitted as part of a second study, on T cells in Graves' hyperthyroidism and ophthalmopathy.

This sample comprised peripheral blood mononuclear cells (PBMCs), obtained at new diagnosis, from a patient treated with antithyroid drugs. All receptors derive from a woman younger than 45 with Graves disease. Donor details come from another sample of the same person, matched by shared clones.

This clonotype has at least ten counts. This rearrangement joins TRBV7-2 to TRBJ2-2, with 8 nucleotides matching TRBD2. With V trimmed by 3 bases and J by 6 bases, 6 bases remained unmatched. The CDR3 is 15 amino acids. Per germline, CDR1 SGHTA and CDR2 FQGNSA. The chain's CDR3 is CASSLAGTRSGELFF. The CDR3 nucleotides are TGTGCCAGCAGCTTGGCCGGGACTAGATCCGGGGAGCTGTTTTTT.

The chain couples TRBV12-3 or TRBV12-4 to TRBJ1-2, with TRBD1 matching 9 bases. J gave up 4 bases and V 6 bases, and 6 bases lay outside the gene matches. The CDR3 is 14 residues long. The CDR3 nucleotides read TGTGCCAGCAGCCGGAAGGGACAGGGCTATGGCTACACCTTC. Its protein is CASSRKGQGYGYTF.

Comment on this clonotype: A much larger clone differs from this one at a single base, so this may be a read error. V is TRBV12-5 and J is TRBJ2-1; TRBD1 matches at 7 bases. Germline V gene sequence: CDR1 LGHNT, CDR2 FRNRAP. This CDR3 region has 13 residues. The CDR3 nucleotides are TGTGCTAGTGGTTTGGTAGGGGGCCTTGAGCAGCTCTTC. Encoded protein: CASGLVGGLEQLF.

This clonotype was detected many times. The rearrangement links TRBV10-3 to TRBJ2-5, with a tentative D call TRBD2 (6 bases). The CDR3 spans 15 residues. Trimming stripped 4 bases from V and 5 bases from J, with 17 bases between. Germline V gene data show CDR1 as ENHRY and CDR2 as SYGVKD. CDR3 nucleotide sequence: TGTGCCATCAGTGGAAGTGGAGGGGCCAGGGAGACCCAGTACTTC. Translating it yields CAISGSGGARETQYF.

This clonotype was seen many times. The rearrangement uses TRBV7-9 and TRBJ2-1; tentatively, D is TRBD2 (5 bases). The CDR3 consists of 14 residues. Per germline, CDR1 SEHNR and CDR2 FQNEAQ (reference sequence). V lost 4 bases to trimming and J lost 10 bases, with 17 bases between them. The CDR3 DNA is TGTGCCAGCAGCTCCGGACTTAGGGTTGGAGAGCAGTTCTTC. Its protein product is CASSSGLRVGEQFF.

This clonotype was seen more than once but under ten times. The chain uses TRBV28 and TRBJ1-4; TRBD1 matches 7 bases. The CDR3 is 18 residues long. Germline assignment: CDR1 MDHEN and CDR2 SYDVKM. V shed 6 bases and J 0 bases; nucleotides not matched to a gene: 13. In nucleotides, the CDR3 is TGTGCCAGCAGATTGCGGACAGGAGCCCCTGCAACTAATGAAAAACTGTTTTTT. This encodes CASRLRTGAPATNEKLFF. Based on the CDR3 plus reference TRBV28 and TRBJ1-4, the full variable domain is DVKVTQSSRYLVKRTGEKVFLECVQDMDHENMFWYRQDPGLGLRLIYFSYDVKMKEKGDIPEGYSVSREKKERFSLILESASTNQTSMYLCASRLRTGAPATNEKLFFGSGTQLSVL.

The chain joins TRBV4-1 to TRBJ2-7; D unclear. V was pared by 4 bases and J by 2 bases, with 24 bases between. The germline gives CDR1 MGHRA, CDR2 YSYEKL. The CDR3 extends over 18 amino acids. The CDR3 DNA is TGCGCCAGCAGCCCGTACGCCACTTCCTCAGGCCGTCCCTACGAGCAGTACTTC. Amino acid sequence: CASSPYATSSGRPYEQYF.

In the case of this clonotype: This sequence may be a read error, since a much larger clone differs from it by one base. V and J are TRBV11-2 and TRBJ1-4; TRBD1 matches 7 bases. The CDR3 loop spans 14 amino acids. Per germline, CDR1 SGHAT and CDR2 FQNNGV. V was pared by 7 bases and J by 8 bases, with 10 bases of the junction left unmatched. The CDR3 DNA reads TGTGCCAGCACCCCTGGGACAGCATCCGAAAAACTGTTTTTT. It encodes CASTPGTASEKLFF.

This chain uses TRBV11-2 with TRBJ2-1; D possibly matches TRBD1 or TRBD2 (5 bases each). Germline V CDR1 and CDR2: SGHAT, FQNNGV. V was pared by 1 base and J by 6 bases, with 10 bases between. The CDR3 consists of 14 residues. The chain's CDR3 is CASSLGGPFNEQFF. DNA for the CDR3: TGTGCCAGCAGCTTAGGGGGACCCTTCAATGAGCAGTTCTTC.

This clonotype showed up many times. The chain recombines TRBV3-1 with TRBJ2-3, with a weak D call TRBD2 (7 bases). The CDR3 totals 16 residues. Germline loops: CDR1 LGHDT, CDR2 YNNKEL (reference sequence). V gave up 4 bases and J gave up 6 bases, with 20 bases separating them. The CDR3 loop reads CASSLRVGGGRDTQYF. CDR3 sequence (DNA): TGTGCCAGCAGCCTCAGAGTTGGGGGGGGCAGGGATACGCAGTATTTT.

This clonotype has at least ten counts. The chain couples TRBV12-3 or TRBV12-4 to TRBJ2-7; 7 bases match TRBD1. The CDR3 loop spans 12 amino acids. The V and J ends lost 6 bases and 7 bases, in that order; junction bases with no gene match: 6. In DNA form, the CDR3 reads TGTGCCAGCAGCGACAGGGTGAGAGAGCAGTACTTC. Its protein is CASSDRVREQYF.

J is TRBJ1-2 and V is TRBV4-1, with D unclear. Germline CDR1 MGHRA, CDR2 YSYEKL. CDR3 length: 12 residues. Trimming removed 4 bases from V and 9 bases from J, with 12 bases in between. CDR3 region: CASSLNFRRYTF. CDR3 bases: TGCGCCAGCAGCCTCAACTTTCGACGCTACACCTTC.

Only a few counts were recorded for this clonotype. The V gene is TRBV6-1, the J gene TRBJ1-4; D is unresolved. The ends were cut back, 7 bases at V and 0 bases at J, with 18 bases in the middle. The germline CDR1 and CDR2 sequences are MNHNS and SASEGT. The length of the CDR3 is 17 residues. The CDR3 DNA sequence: TGTGCCAGCACCCTGTTCCCTCGGCAGGCAACTAATGAAAAACTGTTTTTT. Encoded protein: CASTLFPRQATNEKLFF.

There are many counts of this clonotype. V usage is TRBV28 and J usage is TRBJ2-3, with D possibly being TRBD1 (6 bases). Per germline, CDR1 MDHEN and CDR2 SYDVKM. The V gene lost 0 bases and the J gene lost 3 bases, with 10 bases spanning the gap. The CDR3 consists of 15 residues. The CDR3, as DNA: TGTGCCAGCAGTTTATGGGGCAGGGGAACAGATACGCAGTATTTT. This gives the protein CASSLWGRGTDTQYF.

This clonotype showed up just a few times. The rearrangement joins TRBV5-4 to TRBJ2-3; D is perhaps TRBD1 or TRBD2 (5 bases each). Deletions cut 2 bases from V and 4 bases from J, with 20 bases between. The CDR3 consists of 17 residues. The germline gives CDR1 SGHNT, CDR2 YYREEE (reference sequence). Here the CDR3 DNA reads TGTGCCAGCAGCTTTGGCCGGGACGCCGCGAGGCCAGATACGCAGTATTTT. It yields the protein CASSFGRDAARPDTQYF.